These 30 T cell receptor beta chains came from one sample sequenced in a study of Graves' ophthalmopathy and Graves' hyperthyroidism. Amplifying from RNA transcripts, the study obtained TCR beta CDR3 regions. RT-PCR in the first round used HTBI primers; a second-round multiplex PCR followed. One entry per CDR3 protein, called by TCRdb with MiXCR from the multiplex PCR reads. Seen here are about 550,000 distinct CDR3 sequences, approximately 35% observed once, and the top ten hold 3.5% to 4.5%. The material sequenced was peripheral blood or thyroid tissue (not recorded which). Source of these receptors: an adult man with Graves' hyperthyroidism.

In this sample, this clonotype turned up once. A much larger clone is a single base away; this may be a read error. The chain joins TRBV20-1 to TRBJ1-1; D gene unclear. The V gene's germline CDR1 is DFQATT and CDR2 SNEGSKA (reference sequence). V dropped 6 bases and J dropped 1 base, with 12 bases sitting between them. CDR3 length: 13 residues. The CDR3 DNA follows: TGCAGTGCCCGAGGCAGGCCGAACACTGAAGCTTTCTTT. Protein: CSARGRPNTEAFF.

In its sample, this clonotype was seen many times. The chain uses TRBV5-6 and TRBJ2-2; possibly TRBD2 for D (6 bases). Trimming took off 2 bases at V and 3 bases at J, with 14 bases between the two ends. The CDR3 runs 16 residues. Per the germline V gene, CDR1 is SGHDT and CDR2 is YYEEEE. DNA for the CDR3: TGTGCCAGCAGCTTTGGCGGGGTGCCCTACACCGGGGAGCTGTTTTTT. Its protein is CASSFGGVPYTGELFF.

The table lists this clonotype with many counts. The chain links TRBV25-1 to TRBJ1-3; D perhaps matches TRBD1 (5 bases). The CDR3 loop spans 15 amino acids. CDR1 and CDR2 (germline): MGHDK, SYGVNS. V shed 5 bases and J shed 0 bases, with 11 bases lying between them. The CDR3 sequence is CASSSSGGSGNTIYF. The CDR3 DNA is TGTGCCAGCAGTTCCTCCGGGGGCTCTGGAAACACCATATATTTT.

V and J are TRBV2 and TRBJ2-4; the D is unclear. Germline V gene data show CDR1 as SNHLY and CDR2 as FYNNEI. The CDR3 extends over 14 amino acids. V lost 6 bases and J lost 0, with 9 bases in between. CDR3 nucleotide sequence: TGTGCCAGCAGGGAAAGGCTAGCCAAAAACATTCAGTACTTC. Protein sequence: CASRERLAKNIQYF.

The J gene is TRBJ2-5, the V gene TRBV20-1; TRBD1 matches at 9 bases. The CDR3 has 14 amino acids. J was trimmed by 4 bases and V by 5 bases; bases with no gene match: 8. The V gene's germline CDR1 is DFQATT and CDR2 SNEGSKA (reference sequence). In DNA form, the CDR3 reads TGCAGTGCTGGTAAACAGGGGGCCCGAGAGACCCAGTACTTC. Encoded protein: CSAGKQGARETQYF.

The chain employs TRBV20-1 and TRBJ1-5; D is uncertain. This CDR3 is built from 13 residues. V lost 5 bases and J lost 4, with 12 bases in between. Germline lookup yields CDR1 DFQATT and CDR2 SNEGSKA (reference sequence). The CDR3 sequence: CSAGRGRNQPQHF. DNA of the CDR3: TGCAGTGCTGGTCGTGGCAGAAATCAGCCCCAGCATTTT.

The chain combines TRBV25-1 with TRBJ1-6, with D uncertain. Germline CDR1 is MGHDK and CDR2 is SYGVNS. This CDR3 has 13 residues. CDR3 coding DNA: TGTGCTAGTATGGGAACGGGATATTCACCCCTCCACTTT. Translating gives CASMGTGYSPLHF.

At least ten counts were recorded for this clonotype. The rearrangement joins TRBV7-9 to TRBJ2-2, with 8 nucleotides matching TRBD2. The V and J ends lost 2 bases and 3 bases, in that order; junction bases with no gene match: 2. This CDR3 has 15 amino acids. The germline gives CDR1 SEHNR, CDR2 FQNEAQ (reference sequence). CDR3 in amino acids: CASSLTSGDTGELFF. As DNA, the CDR3 is TGTGCCAGCAGCTTAACTAGCGGAGACACCGGGGAGCTGTTTTTT.

The rearrangement links TRBV30 to TRBJ1-5; D is unclear. The V end was cut by 0 bases, the J end by 7 bases, with 13 bases between. Germline CDR1 and CDR2: GTSNPN and SVGIG (reference sequence). The CDR3 spans 14 residues. The CDR3 nucleotides read TGTGCCTGGAGTGTGAACCACCGGCAACAGCCCCAGCATTTT. Its translation: CAWSVNHRQQPQHF. Looking up the rest from reference TRBV30 and TRBJ1-5 gives the full variable domain: SQTIHQWPATLVQPVGSPLSLECTVEGTSNPNLYWYRQAAGRGLQLLFYSVGIGQISSEVPQNLSASRPQDRQFILSSKKLLLSDSGFYLCAWSVNHRQQPQHFGDGTRLSIL.

This clonotype was observed many times. The J gene is TRBJ1-6, the V gene TRBV20-1, with a weak D call TRBD1 (6 bases). In germline, CDR1 is DFQATT, CDR2 SNEGSKA (reference sequence). The CDR3 totals 15 residues. With 0 bases removed from V and 7 bases from J, the gap between germline ends came to 13 bases. The CDR3 reads CSARDLGQLNSPLHF. In DNA, the CDR3 is TGCAGTGCTAGAGACCTAGGACAGCTAAATTCACCCCTCCACTTT.

This clonotype was counted many times. The V call is TRBV12-3 or TRBV12-4, the J call TRBJ1-6; a possible D gene is TRBD1 (6 bases). This CDR3 spans 12 amino acids. The V gene lost 4 bases and the J gene lost 11 bases, with 9 bases spanning the gap. The CDR3 sequence is CASSSRGTPLHF. DNA for the CDR3: TGTGCCAGCAGTTCCAGGGGCACACCCCTCCACTTT.

In this sample, this clonotype turned up many times. The rearrangement joins TRBV19 to TRBJ1-2; D not certain. Germline V gene sequence: CDR1 LNHDA, CDR2 SQIVND (reference sequence). Trimming took 3 bases from V and 5 from J, leaving 10 bases between them. The CDR3 covers 13 residues. CDR3 coding DNA: TGTGCCAGTAGTATCCTGACTGAATATGGCTACACCTTC. Translation gives CASSILTEYGYTF.

Ten or more counts support this clonotype. The chain carries TRBV7-8 and TRBJ2-5, with a tentative D call TRBD1 (7 bases). The CDR3 contains 14 residues. With 5 bases removed from V and 2 bases from J, the gap between germline ends came to 12 bases. CDR1 and CDR2 from the germline V gene are SGHVS and FQNEAQ. CDR3 sequence (DNA): TGTGCCAGCAGCCCAGGGGGGCCTCAAGAGACCCAGTACTTC. Translation gives CASSPGGPQETQYF.

About this clonotype: Being one base from a much bigger clone, this may be a read error. The chain has TRBV10-3 and TRBJ1-2; the match to TRBD1 covers 11 bases. V shed 6 bases and J 5 bases; nucleotides not matched to a gene: 11. The CDR3 has 16 residues. CDR1 is ENHRY, CDR2 SYGVKD, per germline. This CDR3 reads CAISSLGQGADYGYTF. The CDR3 coding sequence is TGTGCCATCAGCTCACTCGGACAGGGGGCAGATTATGGCTACACCTTC.

The J gene is TRBJ1-6, the V gene TRBV6-1; no clear D gene. The length of the CDR3 is 17 residues. In germline, CDR1 is MNHNS, CDR2 SASEGT. Trimming pared 5 bases from V and 0 bases from J, leaving 14 bases between. This CDR3 is CASSYSHGSSYNSPLHF. CDR3 nucleotides: TGTGCCAGCAGTTACTCTCACGGGAGCTCCTATAATTCACCCCTCCACTTT.

Many counts were recorded for this clonotype. The chain is built from TRBV5-8 and TRBJ1-2, with D unclear. CDR1 is SGHTS and CDR2 is YDEGEE in the germline V gene. This CDR3 contains 13 residues. V lost 3 bases and J lost 6, with 12 bases in between. CDR3: CASSSSRKDGYTF. The DNA of the CDR3 is TGTGCCAGCAGCTCGTCGAGAAAGGATGGCTACACCTTC.

By share, this clonotype counts as medium-sized. This rearrangement joins TRBV7-6 to TRBJ1-1; D not resolved. The V and J ends lost 3 bases and 1 base respectively, with 9 bases between them. The CDR3 is 14 residues long. Germline values: CDR1 SGHVS, CDR2 FNYEAQ. The CDR3 DNA follows: TGTGCCAGCAGCTTGTCACAGCAGAACACTGAAGCTTTCTTT. It is translated as CASSLSQQNTEAFF.

This clonotype was seen many times. V usage is TRBV7-2 and J usage is TRBJ1-2; a weak D match, TRBD1 (5 bases). This CDR3 region has 16 residues. Germline CDR1 and CDR2: SGHTA and FQGNSA. V lost 1 base to trimming and J lost 4 bases, with 16 bases between them. CDR3 protein: CASSLVGRGRAYGYTF. CDR3 DNA: TGTGCCAGCAGCTTAGTTGGACGGGGGAGGGCCTATGGCTACACCTTC.

About this clonotype itself: A clone one base away is much larger, so this may be a read error. The chain combines TRBV10-3 with TRBJ1-4; tentative D call: TRBD1 (5 bases). V lost 3 bases and J lost 3, with 8 bases in between. This CDR3 contains 14 residues. Germline loops: CDR1 ENHRY, CDR2 SYGVKD. CDR3 nucleotide sequence: TGTGCCATCAGTGATGGGGGTGCTAATGAAAAACTGTTTTTT. Its protein product is CAISDGGANEKLFF.

With regard to this clonotype: It may be a read error: a sequence one base away is much more abundant. The CDR3 DNA reads TGTGCCAGCAGCTTAACAACAGGCGGTGGAGACACCATATATTTT. Residues: CASSLTTGGGDTIYF. J is TRBJ1-3 and V is TRBV7-9, with D possibly being TRBD1 (5 bases). The CDR3 consists of 15 residues. Germline lookup yields CDR1 SEHNR and CDR2 FQNEAQ (reference sequence).

CDR3 bases: TGCAGCGTTGCAGGGATGGAGCAGCCCCAGCATTTT. As protein: CSVAGMEQPQHF. The chain joins TRBV29-1 to TRBJ1-5; a possible D gene is TRBD1 (5 bases). Germline lookup yields CDR1 SQVTM and CDR2 ANQGSEA. V was pared by 4 bases and J by 7 bases, with 11 bases between. This CDR3 comprises 12 residues.

Worth noting for this clonotype: Being one base from a much bigger clone, this may be a read error. The CDR3 sequence is CASSGTGGANTGGLFF. For the CDR3, the DNA is TGCGCCTCTTCCGGGACAGGGGGCGCGAACACCGGGGGGCTGTTTTTT. V is TRBV5-1 and J is TRBJ2-2; 12 bases map to TRBD1. The length of the CDR3 is 16 residues. Germline V gives CDR1 SGHRS, CDR2 YFSETQ.

The chain uses TRBV2 and TRBJ1-4; maybe TRBD1 (5 bases). Germline CDR1 reads SNHLY; CDR2 reads FYNNEI. The CDR3 length is 15 residues. The germline V and J ends were trimmed by 7 bases and 5 bases, with 17 bases remaining between them. The CDR3 loop reads CASTSRGRWNEKLFF. Written as DNA, the CDR3 is TGTGCCAGCACCTCGCGGGGCCGGTGGAATGAAAAACTGTTTTTT.

This clonotype was detected many times. This sequence joins TRBV7-9 and TRBJ2-5; D unclear. CDR3 length: 14 residues. V lost 1 base to trimming and J lost 0 bases, with 6 bases between them. The V gene's germline CDR1 is SEHNR and CDR2 FQNEAQ (reference sequence). CDR3 in DNA: TGTGCCAGCAGCTTAGTTCGGTACCAAGAGACCCAGTACTTC. Its protein is CASSLVRYQETQYF.

The CDR3 reads CASSLVGTGANNEQFF. In DNA form, the CDR3 reads TGTGCCAGCAGCTTAGTGGGTACAGGGGCGAACAATGAGCAGTTCTTC. The genes are TRBV7-2 and TRBJ2-1; 7 bases match TRBD1. Germline V gene data show CDR1 as SGHTA and CDR2 as FQGNSA. Trimming cost V 1 base and J 5 bases; bases outside gene matches: 8. The CDR3 runs to 16 residues. Variable domain in full (rest from reference TRBV7-2 and TRBJ2-1): GAGVSQSPSNKVTEKGKDVELRCDPISGHTALYWYRQSLGQGLEFLIYFQGNSAPDKSGLPSDRFSAERTGGSVSTLTIQRTQQEDSAVYLCASSLVGTGANNEQFFGPGTRLTVL.

The sample holds one count of this clonotype. This chain connects TRBV29-1 to TRBJ2-6; D possibly corresponds to TRBD2 (6 bases). The ends were cut back, 3 bases at V and 4 bases at J, with 13 bases in the middle. CDR3 length: 15 residues. Germline CDR1 and CDR2: SQVTM and ANQGSEA. The CDR3 DNA sequence: TGCAGCGTTGAGGCGGGGAACACCGGGGCCAACGTCCTGACTTTC. Translated, it gives CSVEAGNTGANVLTF.

The chain has TRBV4-1 and TRBJ1-1, with D possibly being TRBD1 (6 bases). The CDR3 sequence is 18 residues long. Germline lookup yields CDR1 MGHRA and CDR2 YSYEKL. V was cut by 0 bases and J by 5 bases, with 22 bases left in between. In DNA form, the CDR3 reads TGCGCCAGCAGCCAAGATGCTTGGGGGCAGTCGAGGGATACTGAAGCTTTCTTT. This sequence encodes CASSQDAWGQSRDTEAFF.

In DNA form, the CDR3 reads TGCAGCGTTGGGACAGGGGATTGGAATCAGCCCCAGCATTTT. Translated, it gives CSVGTGDWNQPQHF. The rearrangement links TRBV29-1 to TRBJ1-5; 9 bases line up with TRBD1. CDR3 length equals 14 residues. Trimming at V came to 4 bases and at J to 4 bases, leaving 5 bases not matched to a gene. The germline gives CDR1 SQVTM, CDR2 ANQGSEA.

This clonotype was detected ten times or more. The chain couples TRBV6-5 to TRBJ1-1; D gene ambiguous. The CDR3 has 16 residues. Germline V gene sequence: CDR1 MNHEY, CDR2 SVGAGI. Trimming pared 6 bases from V and 2 bases from J, leaving 19 bases between. The chain's CDR3 is CASSNRGSFPNTEAFF. The CDR3 DNA reads as TGTGCCAGCAGCAATCGGGGTTCGTTTCCTAACACTGAAGCTTTCTTT.

J is TRBJ1-2 and V is TRBV20-1; maybe TRBD1 (6 bases). The V end lost 4 bases, the J end lost 5 bases, and 11 bases lay between the germline ends. The CDR3 spans 12 residues. The V gene's germline CDR1 is DFQATT and CDR2 SNEGSKA (reference sequence). The CDR3 region has the DNA TGCAGTGCTAACGCGGACAGATATGGCTACACCTTC. Residues: CSANADRYGYTF.